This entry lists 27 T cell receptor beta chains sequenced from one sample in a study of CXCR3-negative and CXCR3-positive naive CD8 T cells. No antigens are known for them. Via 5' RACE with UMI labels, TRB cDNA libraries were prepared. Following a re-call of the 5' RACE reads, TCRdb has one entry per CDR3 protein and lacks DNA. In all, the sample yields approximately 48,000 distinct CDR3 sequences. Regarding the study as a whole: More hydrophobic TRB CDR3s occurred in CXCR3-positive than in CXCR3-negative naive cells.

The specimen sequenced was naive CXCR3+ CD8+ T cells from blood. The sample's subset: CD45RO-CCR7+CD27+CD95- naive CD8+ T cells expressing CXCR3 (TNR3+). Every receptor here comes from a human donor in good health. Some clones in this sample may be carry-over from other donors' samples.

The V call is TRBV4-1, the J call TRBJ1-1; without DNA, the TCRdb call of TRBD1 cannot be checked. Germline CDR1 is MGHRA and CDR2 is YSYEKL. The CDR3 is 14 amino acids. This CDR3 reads CASSRTRGNTEAFF.

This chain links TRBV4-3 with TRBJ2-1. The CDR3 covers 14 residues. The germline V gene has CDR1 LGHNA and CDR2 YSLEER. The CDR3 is CASSQDRTYNEQFF.

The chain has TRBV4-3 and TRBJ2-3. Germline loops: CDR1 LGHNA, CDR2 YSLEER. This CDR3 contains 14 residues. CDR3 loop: CASSQGTVGDTQYF.

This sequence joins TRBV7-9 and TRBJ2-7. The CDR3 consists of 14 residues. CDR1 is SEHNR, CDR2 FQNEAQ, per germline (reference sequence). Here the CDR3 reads CASSLTRFPYEQYF. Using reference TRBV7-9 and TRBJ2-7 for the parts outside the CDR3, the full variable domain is DTGVSQNPRHKITKRGQNVTFRCDPISEHNRLYWYRQTLGQGPEFLTYFQNEAQLEKSRLLSDRFSAERPKGSFSTLEIQRTEQGDSAMYLCASSLTRFPYEQYFGPGTRLTVT.

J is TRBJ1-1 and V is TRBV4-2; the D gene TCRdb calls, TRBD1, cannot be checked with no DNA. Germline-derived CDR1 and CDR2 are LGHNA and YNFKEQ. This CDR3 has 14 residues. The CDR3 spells CASSQIGQGTEAFF.

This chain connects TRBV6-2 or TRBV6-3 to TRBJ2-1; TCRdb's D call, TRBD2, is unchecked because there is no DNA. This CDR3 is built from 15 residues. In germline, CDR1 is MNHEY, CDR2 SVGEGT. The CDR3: CASSVRAGGNNEQFF.

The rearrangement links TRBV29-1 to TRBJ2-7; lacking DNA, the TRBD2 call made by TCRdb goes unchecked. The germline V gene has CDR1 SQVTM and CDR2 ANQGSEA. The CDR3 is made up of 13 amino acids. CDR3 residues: CSVEGLGGGEQYF.

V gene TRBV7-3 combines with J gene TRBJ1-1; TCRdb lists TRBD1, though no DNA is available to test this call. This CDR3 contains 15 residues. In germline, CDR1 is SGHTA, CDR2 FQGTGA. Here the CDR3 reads CASSSAGSPNTEAFF.

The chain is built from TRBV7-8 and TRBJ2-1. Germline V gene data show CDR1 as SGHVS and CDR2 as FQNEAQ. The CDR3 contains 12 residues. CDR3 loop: CASSPTVNEQFF.

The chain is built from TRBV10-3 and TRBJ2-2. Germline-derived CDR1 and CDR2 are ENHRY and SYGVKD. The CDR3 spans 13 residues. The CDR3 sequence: CAISDGVAGELFF.

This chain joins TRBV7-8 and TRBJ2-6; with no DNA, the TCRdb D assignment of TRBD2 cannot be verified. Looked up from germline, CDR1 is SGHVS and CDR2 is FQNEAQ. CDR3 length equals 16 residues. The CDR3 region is CASSLWALSGANVLTF.

The CDR3 sequence is CASSSGTSGGNEQFF. The V gene is TRBV2, the J gene TRBJ2-1; TCRdb's D call of TRBD2 is untestable without DNA. The germline gives CDR1 SNHLY, CDR2 FYNNEI. This CDR3 is 15 amino acids long.

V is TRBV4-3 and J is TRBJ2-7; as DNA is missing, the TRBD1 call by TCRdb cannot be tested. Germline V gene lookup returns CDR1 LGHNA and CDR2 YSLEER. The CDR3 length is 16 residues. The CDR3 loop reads CASSQNLRGRAYEQYF.

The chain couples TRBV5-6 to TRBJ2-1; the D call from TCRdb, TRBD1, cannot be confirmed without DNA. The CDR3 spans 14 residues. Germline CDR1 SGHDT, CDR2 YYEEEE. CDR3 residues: CASSSGQGYNEQFF.

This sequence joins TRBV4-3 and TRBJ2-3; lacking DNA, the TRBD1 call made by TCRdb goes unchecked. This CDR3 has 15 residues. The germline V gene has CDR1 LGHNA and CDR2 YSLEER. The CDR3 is CASSQSTGGPDTQYF.

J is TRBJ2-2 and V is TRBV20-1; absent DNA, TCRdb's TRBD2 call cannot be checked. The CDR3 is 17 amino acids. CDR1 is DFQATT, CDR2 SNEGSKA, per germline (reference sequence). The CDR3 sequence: CSAIVSIGSRAPEELFF.

The CDR3 sequence: CASSWTGNTGELFF. This chain links TRBV12-3 or TRBV12-4 with TRBJ2-2. This CDR3 is 14 amino acids long.

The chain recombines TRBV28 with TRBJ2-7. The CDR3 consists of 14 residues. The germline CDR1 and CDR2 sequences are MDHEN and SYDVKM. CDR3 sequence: CASSYPVGTYEQYF.

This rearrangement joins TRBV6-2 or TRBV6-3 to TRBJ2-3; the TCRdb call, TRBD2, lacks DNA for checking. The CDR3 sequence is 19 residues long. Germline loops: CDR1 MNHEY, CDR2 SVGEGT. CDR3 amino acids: CASSYAGVAGALSTDTQYF.

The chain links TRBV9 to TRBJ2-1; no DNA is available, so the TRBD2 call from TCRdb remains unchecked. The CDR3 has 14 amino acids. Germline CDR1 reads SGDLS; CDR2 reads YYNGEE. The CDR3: CASGSSGAYNEQFF.

CDR3 protein: CASSPGTPLSYNEQFF. The genes are TRBV14 and TRBJ2-1; TCRdb proposes TRBD1, but this gene call is untestable without DNA. There are 16 residues in the CDR3. CDR1 is SGHDN, CDR2 FVKESK, per germline.

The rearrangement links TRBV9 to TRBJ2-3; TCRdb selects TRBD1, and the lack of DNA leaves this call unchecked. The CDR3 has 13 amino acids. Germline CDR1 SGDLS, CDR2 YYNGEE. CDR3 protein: CATTSGGGDTQYF. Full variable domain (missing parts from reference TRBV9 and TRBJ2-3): DSGVTQTPKHLITATGQRVTLRCSPRSGDLSVYWYQQSLDQGLQFLIQYYNGEERAKGNILERFSAQQFPDLHSELNLSSLELGDSALYFCATTSGGGDTQYFGPGTRLTVL.

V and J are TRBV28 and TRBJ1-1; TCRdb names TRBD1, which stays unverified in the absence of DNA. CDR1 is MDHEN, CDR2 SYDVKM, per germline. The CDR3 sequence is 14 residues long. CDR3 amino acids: CASSLGGGYTEAFF. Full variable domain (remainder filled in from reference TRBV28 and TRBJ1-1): DVKVTQSSRYLVKRTGEKVFLECVQDMDHENMFWYRQDPGLGLRLIYFSYDVKMKEKGDIPEGYSVSREKKERFSLILESASTNQTSMYLCASSLGGGYTEAFFGQGTRLTVV.

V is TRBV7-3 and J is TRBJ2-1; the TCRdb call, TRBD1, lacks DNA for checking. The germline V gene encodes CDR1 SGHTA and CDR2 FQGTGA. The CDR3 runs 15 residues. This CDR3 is CASSLRQGSYNEQFF.

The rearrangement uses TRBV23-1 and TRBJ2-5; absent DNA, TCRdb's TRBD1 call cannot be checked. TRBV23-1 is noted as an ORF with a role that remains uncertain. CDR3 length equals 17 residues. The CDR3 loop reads CASSQAKGLPLQETQYF.

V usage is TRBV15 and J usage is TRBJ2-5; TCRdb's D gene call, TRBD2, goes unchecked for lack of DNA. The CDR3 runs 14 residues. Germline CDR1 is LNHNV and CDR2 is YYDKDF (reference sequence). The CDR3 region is CATSGVGGPRTQYF.

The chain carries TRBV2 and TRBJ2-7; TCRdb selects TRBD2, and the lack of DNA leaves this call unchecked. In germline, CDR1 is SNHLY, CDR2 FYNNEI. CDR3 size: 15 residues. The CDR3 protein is CASRRDDRGPYEQYF.